These T cell receptor beta chains were read from a single sample in a study of cytomegalovirus exposure and HLA in healthy donors. Sequenced by immunoSEQ multiplex PCR; TCRdb stores in-frame clones only, minus some. The data contain fewer than 130,000 clones, around 90% of them singletons. Input material: PBMCs. The source of these receptors is a woman under 30 in good health and CMV-seronegative. Each CDR3 is given with its conserved first and last residue. The D gene is left open where the match is weak. Where a row states a size, it is once, few, many or the class of an expanded clone; other rows omit it.

D gene,V gene,clone size,J gene,CDR3 DNA,CDR3 protein
TRBD1,TRBV29-1,-,TRBJ2-7,TGCAGCGTTGTGACTCCCAGGGGGACCTACGAGCAGTACTTC,CSVVTPRGTYEQYF
TRBD2,TRBV6-6,-,TRBJ2-1,TGTGCCAGCAGTTACTCGCCTAGCGGGGGGGCCAGGGAGCAGTTCTTC,CASSYSPSGGAREQFF
-,TRBV25-1,-,TRBJ2-3,TGTGCCAGCAGTGACAGGGATAGCACAGATACGCAGTATTTT,CASSDRDSTDTQYF
TRBD1,TRBV10-3,-,TRBJ1-2,TGTGCCATCAGAGGGACAGGGGTGTCCTATGGCTACACCTTC,CAIRGTGVSYGYTF
-,TRBV6-1,-,TRBJ2-1,TGTGCCAGCAGTGGGGACATAACCTACAATGAGCAGTTCTTC,CASSGDITYNEQFF
-,TRBV6-1,-,TRBJ2-3,TGTGCCAGCAGTGAAGTGGGGGGAGATACGCAGTATTTT,CASSEVGGDTQYF
TRBD2,TRBV5-1,once,TRBJ2-3,TGCGCCAGCAGCTTACCGGGACTAGCCACAGATACGCAGTATTTT,CASSLPGLATDTQYF
-,TRBV5-1,-,TRBJ2-1,TGCGCCAGCAGCTTGGGACTATCTGTTGAGCAGTTCTTC,CASSLGLSVEQFF
TRBD1,TRBV30,-,TRBJ2-7,TGTGCCTGGAGTCCCGGACAGGCCGAGCAGTACTTC,CAWSPGQAEQYF
TRBD1,TRBV29-1,-,TRBJ1-2,TGCAGCGGGTGGGGACAGGGGTCGTATGGCTACACCTTC,CSGWGQGSYGYTF
-,TRBV11-2,-,TRBJ1-2,TGTGCCAGCAGCTTAACGACCGGGAACTATGGCTACACCTTC,CASSLTTGNYGYTF
TRBD1,TRBV27,-,TRBJ1-3,TGTGCCAGCAGTTTGGTCGGGACAGGGAGGGACACCATATATTTT,CASSLVGTGRDTIYF
-,TRBV28,once,TRBJ2-7,TGTGCCAGCCGTTACGGACAACTTCAGGAGTACTTC,CASRYGQLQEYF
TRBD2,TRBV29-1,-,TRBJ2-3,TGCAGTCTACTAGCGGGAAGCACAGATACGCAGTATTTT,CSLLAGSTDTQYF
TRBD2,TRBV15,-,TRBJ2-1,TGTGCCACCAGCCCGGGGGGGCTACGGAATGAGCAGTTCTTC,CATSPGGLRNEQFF
-,TRBV27,-,TRBJ2-7,TGTGCCAGCAGTTTGGCCCCCAGGGTATACGAGCAGTACTTC,CASSLAPRVYEQYF
-,TRBV2,few,TRBJ2-1,TGTGCCATCTCATGGACACCGAGTCACTACAATGAGCAGTTCTTC,CAISWTPSHYNEQFF
TRBD2,TRBV9,-,TRBJ2-3,TGTGCCAGCAGCGTACCAGCGGGAGACGCAGATACGCAGTATTTT,CASSVPAGDADTQYF
-,TRBV27,-,TRBJ1-1,TGTGCCAGCAGTTTACAGGGAAATGAAGCTTTCTTT,CASSLQGNEAFF
-,TRBV7-9,-,TRBJ1-2,TGTGCCAGCAGCTTAGCCCGGACACTCTTTAACTATGGCTACACCTTC,CASSLARTLFNYGYTF
TRBD1,TRBV9,-,TRBJ1-2,TGTGCCAGCAGCGCTCAACCGACAGGGGGCGCGGGCTACACCTTC,CASSAQPTGGAGYTF